These 7 T cell receptor beta chains originate from one sample sequenced in a study of response to subunit inactivated influenza vaccine. TCRdb reprocessed the RT-PCR reads via MiXCR and lists one record per CDR3 protein. The sample has 500,000 or so distinct CDR3 sequences, about 17% seen once. The sequencing here drew on CD4+ T cells sorted from PBMCs, taken about 24 months after vaccination. These receptors were obtained from a man aged 50 to 69 who received an inactivated influenza vaccine.

The rearrangement uses TRBV11-1 and TRBJ1-2; D call uncertain. Germline assignment: CDR1 SGHAT and CDR2 FQDESV (reference sequence). V was shortened by 5 bases and J by 0 bases, with 10 bases between the two germline ends. This CDR3 is 14 amino acids long. This CDR3 reads CASSPISSNYGYTF. DNA of the CDR3: TGTGCCAGCAGCCCGATCTCATCTAACTATGGCTACACCTTC.

The sample holds a few counts of this clonotype. This sequence joins TRBV6-1 and TRBJ2-3; tentative D call: TRBD1 (5 bases). The V gene's germline CDR1 is MNHNS and CDR2 SASEGT. CDR3 length: 15 amino acids. The V end was cut by 6 bases, the J end by 2 bases, with 15 bases between. CDR3 sequence (DNA): TGTGCCAGCAGGCGGACATTCTGGGACACAGATACGCAGTATTTT. It is translated as CASRRTFWDTDTQYF.

J is TRBJ1-2 and V is TRBV20-1, with TRBD1 matching 8 bases. Looked up from germline, CDR1 is DFQATT and CDR2 is SNEGSKA (reference sequence). The CDR3 covers 11 residues. CDR3 sequence reads: CTTGAPYGYTF. The CDR3 region has the DNA TGCACGACAGGGGCCCCCTATGGCTACACCTTC.

This clonotype was recorded a few times. The J gene is TRBJ2-5, the V gene TRBV20-1; 13 bases are shared with TRBD2. This CDR3 region has 12 residues. With V trimmed by 5 bases and J by 9 bases, 3 bases remained unmatched. CDR1 is DFQATT and CDR2 is SNEGSKA in the germline V gene (reference sequence). CDR3 nucleotide sequence: TGCAGTGCTCGGACTAGCGGGAGTGCCCAGTACTTC. Translating gives CSARTSGSAQYF.

This clonotype was seen a few times. The chain carries TRBV6-5 and TRBJ2-1; 9 nucleotides agree with TRBD1. The CDR3 has 15 residues. Germline CDR1 and CDR2: MNHEY and SVGAGI. V lost 0 bases, J lost 6 bases, and 3 bases stayed unmatched. In nucleotides, the CDR3 is TGTGCCAGCAGTTACTCTACGACAGGGGGCAATGAGCAGTTCTTC. Translating gives CASSYSTTGGNEQFF.

This clonotype was recorded many times. CDR3 loop: CASRSRQGRKNTEAFF. In nucleotides, the CDR3 is TGTGCCAGCAGGAGTCGACAGGGGCGGAAGAACACTGAAGCTTTCTTT. The gene calls are TRBV6-2 or TRBV6-3 and TRBJ1-1; 8 bases are shared with TRBD1. The germline CDR1 and CDR2 sequences are MNHEY and SVGEGT. J gave up 1 base and V 6 bases, and 10 bases lay outside the gene matches. This CDR3 contains 16 residues.

Note on this clonotype: It may be a read error: a sequence one base away is much more abundant. DNA of the CDR3: TGTGCCGGCAGCTTGGGCTTTAATGAAAAACTGTTTTTT. Its protein product is CAGSLGFNEKLFF. The gene calls are TRBV5-6 and TRBJ1-4, with D hard to call. The CDR3 contains 13 residues. Per the germline V gene, CDR1 is SGHDT and CDR2 is YYEEEE. The full variable domain, in which reference TRBV5-6 and TRBJ1-4 provide the parts outside the CDR3, is DAGVTQSPTHLIKTRGQQVTLRCSPKSGHDTVSWYQQALGQGPQFIFQYYEEEERQRGNFPDRFSGHQFPNYSSELNVNALLLGDSALYLCAGSLGFNEKLFFGSGTQLSVL.